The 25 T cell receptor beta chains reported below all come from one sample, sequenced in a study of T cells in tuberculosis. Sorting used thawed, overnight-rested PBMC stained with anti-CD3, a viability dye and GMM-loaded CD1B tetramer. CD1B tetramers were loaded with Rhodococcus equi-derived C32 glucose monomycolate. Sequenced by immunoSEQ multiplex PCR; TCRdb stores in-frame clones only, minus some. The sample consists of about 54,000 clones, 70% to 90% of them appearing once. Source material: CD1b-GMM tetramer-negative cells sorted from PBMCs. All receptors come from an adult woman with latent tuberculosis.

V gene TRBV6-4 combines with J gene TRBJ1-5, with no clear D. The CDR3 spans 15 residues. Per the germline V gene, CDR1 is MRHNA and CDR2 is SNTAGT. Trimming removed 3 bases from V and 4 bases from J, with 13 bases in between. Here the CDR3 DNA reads TGTGCCAGCAGTGAGGAGGGAGTCGGGAATCAGCCCCAGCATTTT. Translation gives CASSEEGVGNQPQHF.

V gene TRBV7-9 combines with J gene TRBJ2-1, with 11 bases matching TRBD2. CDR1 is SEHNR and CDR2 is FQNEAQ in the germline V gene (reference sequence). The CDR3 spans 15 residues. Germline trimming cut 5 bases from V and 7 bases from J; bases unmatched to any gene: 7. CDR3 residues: CASSLLAGGNNEQFF. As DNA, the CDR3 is TGTGCCAGCAGCCTTCTAGCGGGAGGTAATAATGAGCAGTTCTTC.

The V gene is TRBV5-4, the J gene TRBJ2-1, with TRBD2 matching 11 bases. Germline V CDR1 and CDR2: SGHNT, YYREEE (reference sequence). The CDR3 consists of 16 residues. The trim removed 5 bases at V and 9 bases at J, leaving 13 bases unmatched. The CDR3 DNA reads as TGTGCCAGCAGACAAAAAACTAGCGGGAGTGCGAGTGAGCAGTTCTTC. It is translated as CASRQKTSGSASEQFF. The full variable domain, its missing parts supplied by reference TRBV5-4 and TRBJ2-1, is ETGVTQSPTHLIKTRGQQVTLRCSSQSGHNTVSWYQQALGQGPQFIFQYYREEENGRGNFPPRFSGLQFPNYSSELNVNALELDDSALYLCASRQKTSGSASEQFFGPGTRLTVL.

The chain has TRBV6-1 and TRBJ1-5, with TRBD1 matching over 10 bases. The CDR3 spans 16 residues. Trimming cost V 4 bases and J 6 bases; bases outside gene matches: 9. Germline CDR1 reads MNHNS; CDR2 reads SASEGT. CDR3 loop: CASSAPDRGISQPQHF. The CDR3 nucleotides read TGTGCCAGCAGTGCCCCGGACAGGGGGATCAGTCAGCCCCAGCATTTT.

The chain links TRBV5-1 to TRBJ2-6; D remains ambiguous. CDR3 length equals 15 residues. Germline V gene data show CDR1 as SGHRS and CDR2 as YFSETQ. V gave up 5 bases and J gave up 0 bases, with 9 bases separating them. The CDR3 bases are TGCGCCAGCAGTGGGCTCCACTCTGGGGCCAACGTCCTGACTTTC. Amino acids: CASSGLHSGANVLTF.

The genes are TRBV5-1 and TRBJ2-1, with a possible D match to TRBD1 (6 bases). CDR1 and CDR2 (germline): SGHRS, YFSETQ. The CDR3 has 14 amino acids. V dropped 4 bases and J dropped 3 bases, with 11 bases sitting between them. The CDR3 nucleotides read TGCGCCAGCAGCCCAGGGGATAACTACAATGAGCAGTTCTTC. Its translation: CASSPGDNYNEQFF.

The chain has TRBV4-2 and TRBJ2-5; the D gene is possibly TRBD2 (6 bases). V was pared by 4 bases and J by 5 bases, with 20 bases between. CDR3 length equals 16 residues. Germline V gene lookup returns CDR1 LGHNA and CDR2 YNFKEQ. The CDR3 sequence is CASSLEHGRDGETQYF. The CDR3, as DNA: TGTGCCAGCAGCCTAGAGCACGGGCGGGACGGGGAGACCCAGTACTTC.

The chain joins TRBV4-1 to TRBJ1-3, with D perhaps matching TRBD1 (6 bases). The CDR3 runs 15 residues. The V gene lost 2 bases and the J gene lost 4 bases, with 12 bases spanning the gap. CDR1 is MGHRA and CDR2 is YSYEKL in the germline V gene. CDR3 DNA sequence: TGCGCCAGCAGCCAAACAGGGACCGCGGGAAACACCATATATTTT. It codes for CASSQTGTAGNTIYF.

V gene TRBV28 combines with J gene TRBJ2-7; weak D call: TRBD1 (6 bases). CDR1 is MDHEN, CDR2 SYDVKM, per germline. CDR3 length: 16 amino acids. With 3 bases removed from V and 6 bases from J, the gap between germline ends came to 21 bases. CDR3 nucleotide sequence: TGTGCCAGCAGTTTTGAGACCGGGACATCGACATTCGAGCAGTACTTC. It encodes CASSFETGTSTFEQYF.

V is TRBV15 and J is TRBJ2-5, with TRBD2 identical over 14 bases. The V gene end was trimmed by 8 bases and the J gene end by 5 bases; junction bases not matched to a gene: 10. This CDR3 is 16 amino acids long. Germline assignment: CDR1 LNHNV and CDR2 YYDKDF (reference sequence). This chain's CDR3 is CATRATSGRAGETQYF. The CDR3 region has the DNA TGTGCCACCCGAGCGACTAGCGGGAGGGCCGGGGAGACCCAGTACTTC.

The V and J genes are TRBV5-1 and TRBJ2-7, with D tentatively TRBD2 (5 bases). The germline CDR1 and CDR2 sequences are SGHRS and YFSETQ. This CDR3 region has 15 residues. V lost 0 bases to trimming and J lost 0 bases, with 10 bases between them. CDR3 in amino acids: CASSLERGFSYEQYF. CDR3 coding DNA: TGCGCCAGCAGCTTGGAACGGGGTTTCTCCTACGAGCAGTACTTC.

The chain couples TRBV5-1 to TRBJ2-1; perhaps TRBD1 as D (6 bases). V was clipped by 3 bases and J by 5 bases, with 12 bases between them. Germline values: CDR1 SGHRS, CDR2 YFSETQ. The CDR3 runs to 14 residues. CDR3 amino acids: CASSSQGFNNEQFF. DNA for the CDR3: TGCGCCAGCAGCTCACAGGGTTTCAACAATGAGCAGTTCTTC.

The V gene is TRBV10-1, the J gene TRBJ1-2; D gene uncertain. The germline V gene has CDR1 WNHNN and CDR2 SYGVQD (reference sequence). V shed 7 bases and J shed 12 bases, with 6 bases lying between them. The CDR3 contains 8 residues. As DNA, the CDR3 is TGCGCCAGCACCTCTGACACCTTC. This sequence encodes CASTSDTF.

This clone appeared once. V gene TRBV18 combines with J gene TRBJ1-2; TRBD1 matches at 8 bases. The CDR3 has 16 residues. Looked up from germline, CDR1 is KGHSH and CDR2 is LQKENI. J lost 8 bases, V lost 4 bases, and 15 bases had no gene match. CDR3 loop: CASSLLSGQGQKGYTF. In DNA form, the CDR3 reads TGTGCCAGCTCACTTCTCAGCGGACAGGGCCAGAAAGGCTACACCTTC.

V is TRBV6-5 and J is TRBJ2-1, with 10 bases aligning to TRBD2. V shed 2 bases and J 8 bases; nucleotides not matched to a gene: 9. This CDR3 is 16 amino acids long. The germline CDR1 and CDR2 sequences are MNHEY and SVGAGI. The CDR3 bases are TGTGCCAGCAGTTACGCGCTAGCGGGAGTGTGGGATGAGCAGTTCTTC. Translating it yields CASSYALAGVWDEQFF.

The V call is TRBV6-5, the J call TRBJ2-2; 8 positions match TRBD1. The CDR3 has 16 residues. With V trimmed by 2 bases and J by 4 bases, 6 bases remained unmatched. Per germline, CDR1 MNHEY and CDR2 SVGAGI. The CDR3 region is CASSYIQGVSTGELFF. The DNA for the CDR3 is TGTGCCAGCAGTTACATACAGGGGGTCAGCACCGGGGAGCTGTTTTTT.

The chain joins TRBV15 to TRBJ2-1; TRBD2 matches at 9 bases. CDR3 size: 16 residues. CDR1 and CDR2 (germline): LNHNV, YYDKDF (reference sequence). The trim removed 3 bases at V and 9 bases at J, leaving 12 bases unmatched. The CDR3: CATSSSQAGGRGEQFF. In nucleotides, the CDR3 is TGTGCCACCAGCAGTTCCCAGGCGGGGGGGCGGGGTGAGCAGTTCTTC.

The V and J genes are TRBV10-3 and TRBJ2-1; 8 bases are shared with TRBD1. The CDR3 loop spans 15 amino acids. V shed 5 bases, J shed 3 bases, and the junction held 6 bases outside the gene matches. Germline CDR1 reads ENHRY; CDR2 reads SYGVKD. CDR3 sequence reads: CAISTTGVVYNEQFF. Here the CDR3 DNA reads TGTGCCATCAGTACGACAGGGGTGGTCTACAATGAGCAGTTCTTC.

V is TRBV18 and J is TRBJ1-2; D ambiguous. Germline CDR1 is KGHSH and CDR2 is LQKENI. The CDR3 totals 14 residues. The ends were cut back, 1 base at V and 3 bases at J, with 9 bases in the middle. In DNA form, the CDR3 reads TGTGCCAGCTCACCACGTAGGAGCGACTATGGCTACACCTTC. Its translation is CASSPRRSDYGYTF.

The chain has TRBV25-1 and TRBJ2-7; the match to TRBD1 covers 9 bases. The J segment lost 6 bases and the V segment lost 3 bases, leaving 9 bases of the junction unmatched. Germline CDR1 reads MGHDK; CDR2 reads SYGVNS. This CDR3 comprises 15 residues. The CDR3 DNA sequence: TGTGCCAGCAGTGATTACGGGACAGGGTTTTCCGAGCAGTACTTC. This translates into CASSDYGTGFSEQYF.

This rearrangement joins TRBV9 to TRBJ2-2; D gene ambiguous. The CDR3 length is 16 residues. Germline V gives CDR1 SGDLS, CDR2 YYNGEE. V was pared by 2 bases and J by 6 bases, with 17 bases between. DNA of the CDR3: TGTGCCAGCAGCGTCTCACGACATCCTACCCCCGGGGAGCTGTTTTTT. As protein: CASSVSRHPTPGELFF.

The CDR3 loop reads CATSDTSNQPQHF. The CDR3 DNA is TGTGCCACCTCGGACACTAGCAATCAGCCCCAGCATTTT. The chain has TRBV19 and TRBJ1-5, with D possibly TRBD1 on 5 matching bases. The CDR3 spans 13 residues. Trimming took 10 bases from V and 0 from J, leaving 10 bases between them. CDR1 is LNHDA, CDR2 SQIVND, per germline (reference sequence).

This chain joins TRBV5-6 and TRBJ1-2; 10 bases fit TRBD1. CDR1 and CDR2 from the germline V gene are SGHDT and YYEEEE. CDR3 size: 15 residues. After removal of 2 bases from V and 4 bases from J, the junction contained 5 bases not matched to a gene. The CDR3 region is CASSLRTGGSYGYTF. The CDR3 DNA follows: TGTGCCAGCAGCTTAAGGACAGGGGGTAGCTATGGCTACACCTTC. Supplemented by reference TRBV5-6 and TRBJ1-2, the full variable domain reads DAGVTQSPTHLIKTRGQQVTLRCSPKSGHDTVSWYQQALGQGPQFIFQYYEEEERQRGNFPDRFSGHQFPNYSSELNVNALLLGDSALYLCASSLRTGGSYGYTFGSGTRLTVV.

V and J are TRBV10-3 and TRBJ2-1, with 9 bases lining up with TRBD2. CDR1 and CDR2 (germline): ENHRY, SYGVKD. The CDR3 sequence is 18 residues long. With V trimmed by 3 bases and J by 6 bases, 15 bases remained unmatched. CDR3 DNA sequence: TGTGCCATCAGTGACCCCGGGACTAGCTGGACAGTTTCCAATGAGCAGTTCTTC. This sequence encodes CAISDPGTSWTVSNEQFF.

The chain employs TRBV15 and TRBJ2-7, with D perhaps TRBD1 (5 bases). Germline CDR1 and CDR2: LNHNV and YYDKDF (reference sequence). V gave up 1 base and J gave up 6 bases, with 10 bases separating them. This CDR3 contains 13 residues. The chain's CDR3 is CATSRVQGVEQYF. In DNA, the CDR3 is TGTGCCACCAGCAGAGTCCAGGGTGTCGAGCAGTACTTC.